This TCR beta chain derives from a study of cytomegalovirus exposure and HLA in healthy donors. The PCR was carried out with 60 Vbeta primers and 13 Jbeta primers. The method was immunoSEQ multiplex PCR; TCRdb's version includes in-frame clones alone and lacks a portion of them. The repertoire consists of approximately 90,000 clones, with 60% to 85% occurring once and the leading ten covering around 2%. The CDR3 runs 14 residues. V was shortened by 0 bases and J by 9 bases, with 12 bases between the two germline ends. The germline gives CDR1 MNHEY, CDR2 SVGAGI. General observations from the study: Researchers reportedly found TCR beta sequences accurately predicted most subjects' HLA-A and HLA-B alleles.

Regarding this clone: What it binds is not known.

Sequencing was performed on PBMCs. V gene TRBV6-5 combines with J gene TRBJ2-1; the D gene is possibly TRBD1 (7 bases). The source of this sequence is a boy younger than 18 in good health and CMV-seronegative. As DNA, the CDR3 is TGTGCCAGCAGTTACTCGGGCAGGGGGGCTGAGCAGTTCTTC. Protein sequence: CASSYSGRGAEQFF.